This TCR beta chain is from a study of blood T cell repertoires in COVID-19. Looking at the study overall: Some COVID-19 samples were acute and others convalescent; all came from the United States, Italy and Spain. The analysed material was cDNA or gDNA that came from T cells, B-cell-depleted T cells, or PBMCs.

The table lists this clone with a count of one. The CDR3 covers 12 residues. CDR1 and CDR2 (germline): SGHAT, FQNNGV. The germline V and J ends were trimmed by 5 bases and 8 bases, with 12 bases remaining between them. Per the original data handling: Amplification from reference gene primers served as the basis for estimated nucleated cell counts. Libraries were prepared by immunoSEQ multiplex PCR; TCRdb keeps only in-frame clonotypes and omits some of them. From that table come the V and J calls and clone size; the DNA was used to work out D and trimming. The sample contains around 210,000 clones, around 80% of which appear only once.

Sequencing was performed on peripheral blood. This receptor was taken from a human donor in a cohort sampled during active COVID-19. The V gene is TRBV11-2, the J gene TRBJ1-2; D unclear. The DNA for the CDR3 is TGTGCCAGCAGCCGAGTGAGGTTCGGCTACACCTTC. Translated, it gives CASSRVRFGYTF. The full variable domain, its missing parts supplied by reference TRBV11-2 and TRBJ1-2, is EAGVAQSPRYKIIEKRQSVAFWCNPISGHATLYWYQQILGQGPKLLIQFQNNGVVDDSQLPKDRFSAERLKGVDSTLKIQPAKLEDSAVYLCASSRVRFGYTFGSGTRLTVV.